The present TCR beta chain was sequenced within a study of regulatory T cells in long-lasting Graves disease (dated by TCRdb to the early 2020s). Notes on the research overall: Patients with newly diagnosed Graves' disease had been on antithyroid drugs for under 3 months. The study was conducted in China and was registered as a clinical trial. A total of around 33 samples underwent TCR sequencing, from about 13 patients with persistent Graves' disease and some 20 patients with newly diagnosed Graves' disease. This study used TCR sequencing and RNA sequencing of peripheral blood to compare persistent Graves' disease patients against newly diagnosed Graves' disease patients. Summary of the overall study and its limitations: Patients with persistent disease shared more public clonotypes (about 2,900) than newly diagnosed patients did (more than 900). Because the primary lesion, thyroid tissue, could not be accessed, the study looked at peripheral blood alone. Preferential use of TRBV28, TRBJ1-2 and TRBJ2-5 was observed in persistent disease, whereas TRBV20-1 and TRBJ2-1 were favored in newly diagnosed disease. Lower TCR Shannon entropy and fewer highly expanded clones were observed in persistent Graves' disease patients than in newly diagnosed patients, which suggested clonal expansion. Only the TCR beta chain was sequenced and analyzed. As a limitation, the authors acknowledged that the small sample size may reduce accuracy.

This clonotype came up many times. Its cognate antigen has yet to be identified. Base-call qualities are not available, and no considerably larger clone is one nucleotide away. Counted from cysteine to phenylalanine, this CDR3 has 15 amino acids. The retained sequence is limited to the CDR3, 45 bases, with the frame set at the first base. CDR1 is given as MNHNS and CDR2 as SASEGT, both from the germline V gene. The germline ends are 13 bases apart after V is trimmed by 7 bases and J by 1 base. This sample's time point label indicates: newly diagnosed GD, antithyroid drugs for less than 3 months. For both TCR sequencing and RNA sequencing, RNA was extracted from PBMCs using TRIzol. Graves' disease was diagnosed according to American Thyroid Association guidelines. Patients for the study were recruited at an endocrinology department in Xi'an, China. Each patient gave roughly 8.4 milliliters of peripheral blood, collected in an EDTA anticoagulant tube. PBMCs were isolated by Ficoll Paque Plus density gradient separation without further T cell sorting. An Agilent 2100 Bioanalyzer and agarose gel were used to check RNA quality, and a NanoDrop 2000 was used to measure RNA concentration.

Preparation of the library involved multiplex PCR. The sequencer was an Illumina HiSeq 4000. iRepertoire HTBI primers and Arm-PCR amplification of CDR3 regions were used to construct TCR beta libraries. Before sequencing, the PCR products went through gel purification. The source study handled its data this way. A total of around 66 TRBV and 14 TRBJ segments were identified across samples and were used for gene usage analysis of CDR3 amino acid clonotypes. COPE and FqMerger were used to merge filtered high-quality paired reads into contigs. Contigs were aligned with BLAST to IMGT TRBV, TRBD and TRBJ reference genes, and CDR3 was defined per IMGT. Highly expanded clones were defined as clonotypes with a frequency above 0.1%. Shannon entropy was used to measure repertoire diversity, and the Gini coefficient was used to measure V-J evenness. A clonotype was considered public if more than one individual shared it. In-frame beta chains were kept once TCRdb had trimmed the public reads at Q25 with fastp and called clones with MiXCR. Each CDR3 protein gets just one entry, which takes the most common genes and DNA from the rows behind it. Here the V and J calls rest on TCRdb's processing, not on the authors' analysis. Across this sample there are under 300,000 distinct CDR3 sequences, with 20% to 25% seen only once. The biggest ten clones account for approximately 15% of the sample.

The material was peripheral blood mononuclear cells (PBMCs), obtained at new diagnosis, from a patient treated with antithyroid drugs. The source is a female donor with Graves disease. The chain joins TRBV6-1 to TRBJ2-2; possibly the D gene is TRBD1, per 5 matching bases. The CDR3 protein sequence reads: CASTPRGGNTGELFF. The bases are TGTGCCAGCACCCCTAGGGGCGGGAACACCGGGGAGCTGTTTTTT.